The entry that follows covers one T cell receptor (beta chain) sequence. Its target is not known. The repertoire was sequenced with immunoSEQ multiplex PCR; TCRdb's copy has only in-frame clones and lacks some. The sample has approximately 500,000 clones; 90% to 96% are singletons. The data originate from a study of shared clonotypes between healthy human individuals. Study results and limitations: A limitation of the genetic and exposure-history diversity represented arose from few donors. Incomplete sequencing of sorted subsets was indicated by rarefaction despite large depth. Generation of non-shared clonotypes was less probable than generation of clonotypes shared by all four donors.

This CDR3 has 17 residues. The V end was cut by 2 bases, the J end by 4 bases, with 21 bases between. The germline V gene has CDR1 SGHAT and CDR2 FQNNGV. The source of this sequence is a woman in her thirties in good health. Material for sequencing was naive CD4+ T cells sorted from blood. Described subset: CD45RA+ positively selected. V and J are TRBV11-2 and TRBJ2-7; possibly TRBD1 for D (6 bases). This chain's CDR3 is CASSLSHLTDRNYEQYF. The CDR3 DNA follows: TGTGCCAGCAGCTTATCTCATCTCACGGACAGAAATTACGAGCAGTACTTC.